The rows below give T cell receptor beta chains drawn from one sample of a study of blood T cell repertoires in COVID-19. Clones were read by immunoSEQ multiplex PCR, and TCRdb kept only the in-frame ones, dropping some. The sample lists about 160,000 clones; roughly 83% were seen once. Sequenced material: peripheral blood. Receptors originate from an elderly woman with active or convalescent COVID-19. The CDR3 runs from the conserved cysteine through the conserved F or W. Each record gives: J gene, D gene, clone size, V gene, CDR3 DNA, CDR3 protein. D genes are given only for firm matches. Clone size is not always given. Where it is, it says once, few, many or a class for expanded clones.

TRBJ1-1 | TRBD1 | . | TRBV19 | TGTGCCAGCCGCTACAGGGGGCTAAACACTGAAGCTTTCTTT | CASRYRGLNTEAFF
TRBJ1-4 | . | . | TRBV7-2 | TGTGCCAGCAGCCGACAGGTTAATGAAAAACTGTTTTTT | CASSRQVNEKLFF
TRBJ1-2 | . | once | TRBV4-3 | TGCGCCAGCAGCCAAGAAGTGGGGGCCTATGGCTACACCTTC | CASSQEVGAYGYTF
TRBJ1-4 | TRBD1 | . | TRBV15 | TGTGCCACCAGCAGAGGGACAGGGGGCCGGTCAACTAATGAAAAACTGTTTTTT | CATSRGTGGRSTNEKLFF
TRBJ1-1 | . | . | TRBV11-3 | TGTGCCAGCAGCCCCAAGTCTTCGGTGAACACTGAAGCTTTCTTT | CASSPKSSVNTEAFF
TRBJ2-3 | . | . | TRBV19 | TGTGCCAGTAGTATAGATCAAGGCGGTCGGCGATATTTT | CASSIDQGGRRYF
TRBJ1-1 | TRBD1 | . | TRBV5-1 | TGCGCCAGCAGCCAAATACAGGGGGCTGCTGAAGCTTTCTTT | CASSQIQGAAEAFF
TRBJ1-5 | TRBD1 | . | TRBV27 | TGTGCCAGCAGTCAACGACAGGGATCTAGCAATCAGCCCCAGCATTTT | CASSQRQGSSNQPQHF
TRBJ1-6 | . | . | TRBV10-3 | TGTGCCATCAGTGAGGAGCCCGGGCAGGGGTTTTCACCCCTCCACTTT | CAISEEPGQGFSPLHF
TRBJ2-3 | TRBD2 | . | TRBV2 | TGTGCCAGCAGGGCCGGGCTAGCGGGGAAAGATACGCAGTATTTT | CASRAGLAGKDTQYF
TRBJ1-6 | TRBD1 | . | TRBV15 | TGTGCCACCAGCAGAACGACAGGGGGTAATTCACCCCTCCACTTT | CATSRTTGGNSPLHF
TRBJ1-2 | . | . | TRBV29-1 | TGCAGCGTTCAAAATGCCGGGGGATGGGCTGGCTACACCTTC | CSVQNAGGWAGYTF
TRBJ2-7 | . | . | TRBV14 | TGTGCCAGCAGCACCAACAGGGTTTTGTTCGACGAGCAGTACTTC | CASSTNRVLFDEQYF
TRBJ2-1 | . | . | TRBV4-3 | TGCGCCAGCAGCCAAGAGGAGGTTACCTACAATGAGCAGTTCTTC | CASSQEEVTYNEQFF
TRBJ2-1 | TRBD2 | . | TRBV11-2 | TGTGCCAGCAGCAAAAGTAGGGTCGCGGGGGGGCGGAATGAGCAGTTCTTC | CASSKSRVAGGRNEQFF
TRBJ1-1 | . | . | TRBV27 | TGTGCCAGCAGTCGCGGACCAGGGTATATGAACACTGAAGCTTTCTTT | CASSRGPGYMNTEAFF
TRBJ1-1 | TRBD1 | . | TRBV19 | TGTGCCAGTAGTGTTTTTGACAGGGGACGAACTGAAGCTTTCTTT | CASSVFDRGRTEAFF
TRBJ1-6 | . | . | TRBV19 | TGTGCCAGTAGGAGGAGGGACGGGAAAAGTTCCTATAATTCACCCCTCCACTTT | CASRRRDGKSSYNSPLHF